Listed below are T cell receptor beta chains from one sample, sequenced in a study of CD8+ T cells in alopecia areata. Sequenced by immunoSEQ multiplex PCR; TCRdb stores in-frame clones only, minus some. The profile covers roughly 130,000 clones, with 58% appearing a single time and 4.5% taken by the ten largest. The sample in question was CD4+ T cells sorted from blood, obtained at week 0. The receptor set was obtained from a human donor with alopecia areata. CDR3s include the opening cysteine and the closing phenylalanine or tryptophan. A D gene is named only where the DNA matches it firmly. The listing skips clone size in some rows; elsewhere it reads once, few, many or a size class.

abundance	j_gene	v_gene	d_gene	CDR3aa	CDR3nt
NA	TRBJ1-5	TRBV2	TRBD1	CASSGTGDQPQHF	TGTGCCAGCAGTGGAACAGGGGATCAGCCCCAGCATTTT
few	TRBJ2-7	TRBV2	NA	CASSFQTESSYEQYF	TGTGCCAGCAGCTTCCAGACAGAGAGCTCCTACGAGCAGTACTTC
NA	TRBJ2-7	TRBV30	NA	CAWSLGSGGREQYF	TGTGCCTGGAGCTTAGGTTCGGGGGGCCGAGAGCAGTACTTC
NA	TRBJ1-1	TRBV6-5	NA	CASSSSPGQAFF	TGTGCCAGCAGTTCCTCCCCGGGACAAGCTTTCTTT
NA	TRBJ1-2	TRBV6-6	NA	CASSERQGGYTF	TGTGCCAGCAGTGAGAGGCAGGGCGGCTACACCTTC
many	TRBJ2-7	TRBV6-5	TRBD1	CASSPRGQAGMRQYF	TGTGCCAGCAGTCCACGGGGACAGGCAGGAATGAGGCAGTACTTC
NA	TRBJ2-5	TRBV30	TRBD2	CAWSALAGGTETQYF	TGTGCCTGGAGTGCCCTAGCGGGAGGAACAGAGACCCAGTACTTC
few	TRBJ1-5	TRBV29-1	NA	CSVKGGGSNQPQHF	TGCAGCGTTAAGGGGGGGGGAAGCAATCAGCCCCAGCATTTT
NA	TRBJ2-5	TRBV19	NA	CASSTAREETQYF	TGTGCCAGTAGTACGGCCAGGGAAGAGACCCAGTACTTC
few	TRBJ2-7	TRBV7-9	NA	CASSLLVNEQYF	TGTGCCAGCAGCTTGTTGGTTAACGAGCAGTACTTC
NA	TRBJ2-1	TRBV7-9	NA	CASSVGQRSNEQFF	TGTGCCAGCAGCGTTGGACAGAGGAGCAATGAGCAGTTCTTC
NA	TRBJ2-3	TRBV30	NA	CAWSRAQGGSLTDTQYF	TGTGCCTGGAGTCGGGCCCAGGGGGGCTCCCTCACAGATACGCAGTATTTT
NA	TRBJ2-6	TRBV7-9	NA	CASSFTGTGANVLTF	TGTGCCAGCAGCTTCACAGGGACTGGGGCCAACGTCCTGACTTTC
NA	TRBJ2-3	TRBV5-4	NA	CASSPSLTRPTDTQYF	TGTGCCAGCAGCCCCAGCCTGACTAGACCCACAGATACGCAGTATTTT
NA	TRBJ2-2	TRBV5-8	TRBD1	CASSLGTGWTGELFF	TGTGCCAGCAGCTTGGGGACAGGGTGGACCGGGGAGCTGTTTTTT
many	TRBJ1-2	TRBV4-1	NA	CASSQEGHSNYGYTF	TGCGCCAGCAGCCAAGAAGGACATTCTAACTATGGCTACACCTTC
NA	TRBJ2-3	TRBV7-7	TRBD2	CASSPGLAGYMQYF	TGTGCCAGCAGCCCAGGACTAGCGGGGTATATGCAGTATTTT
few	TRBJ1-4	TRBV28	NA	CASSRGPTNEKLFF	TGTGCCAGCAGTCGTGGGCCCACGAATGAAAAACTGTTTTTT
few	TRBJ2-6	TRBV7-9	NA	CASSPRGSRANVLTF	TGTGCCAGCAGCCCGAGGGGCTCGAGGGCCAACGTCCTGACTTTC
NA	TRBJ2-1	TRBV4-1	NA	CASSQVKSYEQFF	TGCGCCAGCAGCCAAGTAAAATCTTATGAGCAGTTCTTC
few	TRBJ2-1	TRBV7-3	NA	CASSLSRGPYNEQFF	TGTGCCAGCAGCTTAAGCAGGGGCCCTTACAATGAGCAGTTCTTC
NA	TRBJ1-1	TRBV6-5	TRBD1	CASSPDREQTEAFF	TGTGCCAGCAGTCCGGACAGGGAACAAACTGAAGCTTTCTTT
NA	TRBJ1-2	TRBV19	NA	CASKRRTDYGYTF	TGTGCCAGTAAAAGAAGGACGGACTATGGCTACACCTTC
NA	TRBJ2-4	TRBV15	TRBD2	CATLRSGGVDIQYF	TGTGCCACCCTTCGAAGTGGGGGGGTTGACATTCAGTACTTC
NA	TRBJ1-1	TRBV10-3	NA	CAISESQGRSEAFF	TGTGCCATCAGTGAGTCGCAGGGGAGGTCTGAAGCTTTCTTT
NA	TRBJ1-5	TRBV28	NA	CASSLDRGTSNQPQHF	TGTGCCAGCAGTTTAGACCGGGGGACTAGCAATCAGCCCCAGCATTTT